This T cell receptor (beta chain) was captured in a study of neoadjuvant anti-PD-1 for oral cavity cancer. By sample share, this clone is medium-sized (0.01 to 0.1%). Sequencing used immunoSEQ multiplex PCR; TCRdb keeps in-frame clones, though not all of them. The data show approximately 16,000 clones, 40% seen once. J was trimmed by 4 bases and V by 6 bases; bases with no gene match: 6. This CDR3 spans 14 amino acids. CDR1 is MNHEY and CDR2 is SVGAGI in the germline V gene. The time point: after neoadjuvant nivolumab, at surgical resection. The chain combines TRBV6-5 with TRBJ1-5, with 7 positions matching TRBD1. The sequence derives from a person aged 35-79 years with oral cavity squamous cell carcinoma. The sample in question was tumor tissue, obtained after nivolumab (anti-PD-1) treatment. The CDR3 bases are TGTGCCAGCAGACGGACAGGCAGGAATCAGCCCCAGCATTTT. It yields the protein CASRRTGRNQPQHF.